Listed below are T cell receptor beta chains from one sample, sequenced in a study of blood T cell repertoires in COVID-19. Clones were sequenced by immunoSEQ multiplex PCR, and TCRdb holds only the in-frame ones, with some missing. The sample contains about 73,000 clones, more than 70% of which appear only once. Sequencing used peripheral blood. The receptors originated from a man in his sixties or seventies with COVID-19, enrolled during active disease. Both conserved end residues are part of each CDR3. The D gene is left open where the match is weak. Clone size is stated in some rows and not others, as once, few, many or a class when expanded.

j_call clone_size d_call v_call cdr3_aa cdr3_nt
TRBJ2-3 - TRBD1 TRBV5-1 CASKGQGTDTQYF TGCGCCAGCAAGGGACAGGGCACAGATACGCAGTATTTT
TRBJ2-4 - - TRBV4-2 CASSQDPGERAYWGKNIQYF TGTGCCAGCAGCCAAGACCCAGGGGAAAGGGCCTACTGGGGTAAAAACATTCAGTACTTC
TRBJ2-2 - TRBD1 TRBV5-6 CASSAVGTGVTGELFF TGTGCCAGCAGCGCCGTCGGGACAGGGGTAACCGGGGAGCTGTTTTTT
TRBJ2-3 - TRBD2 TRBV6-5 CASSPPNSGRNTQYF TGTGCCAGCAGCCCGCCCAATAGCGGGAGGAATACGCAGTATTTT
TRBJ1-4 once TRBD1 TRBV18 CASSPGTGTAQEKLFF TGTGCCAGCTCACCAGGGACCGGGACAGCCCAGGAAAAACTGTTTTTT
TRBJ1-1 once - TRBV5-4 CASSLAGSAEAFF TGTGCCAGCAGCTTGGCGGGTTCGGCTGAAGCTTTCTTT
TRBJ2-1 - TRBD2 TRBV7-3 CASSLIAGTSYNEQFF TGTGCCAGCAGCCTTATAGCGGGGACCTCCTACAATGAGCAGTTCTTC
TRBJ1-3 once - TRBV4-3 CASTEGARSSGNTIYF TGCGCCAGCACTGAAGGGGCGAGGAGCTCTGGAAACACCATATATTTT
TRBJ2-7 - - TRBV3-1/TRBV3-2 CASSQYSYEQYF TGTGCCAGCAGCCAGTATTCCTACGAGCAGTACTTC
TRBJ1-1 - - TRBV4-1 CASSQADRNTEAFF TGCGCCAGCAGCCAAGCTGACAGGAACACTGAAGCTTTCTTT
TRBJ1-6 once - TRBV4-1 CASSLAAGGSSYNSPLHF TGCGCCAGCAGCCTGGCGGCAGGAGGGAGCTCCTATAATTCACCCCTCCACTTT
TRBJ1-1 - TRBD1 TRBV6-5 CASSITGQVNTEAFF TGTGCCAGCAGCATAACGGGACAGGTGAACACTGAAGCTTTCTTT
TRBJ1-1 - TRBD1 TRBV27 CASSLTPTGAAEAFF TGTGCCAGCAGTCTCACCCCAACAGGGGCCGCGGAAGCTTTCTTT
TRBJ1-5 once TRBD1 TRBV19 CASSLRQGRSYQPQHF TGTGCCAGTAGTCTTCGACAGGGACGTTCGTATCAGCCCCAGCATTTT
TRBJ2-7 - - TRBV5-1 CASSKDRGGPYEQYF TGCGCCAGCAGCAAAGACAGGGGAGGGCCCTACGAGCAGTACTTC
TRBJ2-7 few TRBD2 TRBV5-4 CASSLGTSGLNEQYF TGTGCCAGCAGCTTGGGTACTAGCGGATTAAACGAGCAGTACTTC
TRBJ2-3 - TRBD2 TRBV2 CAASLAGGPGTDTQYF TGTGCCGCCTCCCTAGCGGGAGGGCCAGGGACAGATACGCAGTATTTT
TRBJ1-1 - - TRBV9 CASSVVLNTEAFF TGTGCCAGCAGCGTAGTATTGAACACTGAAGCTTTCTTT
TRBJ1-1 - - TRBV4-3 CASSQDRVSTEAFF TGCGCCAGCAGCCAAGACAGGGTCAGCACTGAAGCTTTCTTT
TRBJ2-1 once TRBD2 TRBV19 CATISPRGLAGGHYNEQFF TGTGCCACAATATCTCCTCGTGGACTAGCGGGAGGCCACTACAATGAGCAGTTCTTC